These 8 T cell receptor beta chains share one sample of origin, sequenced in a study of CD8 T cells in Susac syndrome. The RNA, about 0.45 to 1 ug, was put through reverse transcription using random hexamers. MiXCR, applied by TCRdb to the immunoSEQ multiplex PCR reads, yields one record per CDR3 protein. The data show 70,000 or so distinct CDR3 sequences, about 94% seen once. Material: CD8+ T cells from PBMCs. These receptors were collected from a human donor with multiple sclerosis.

The V gene is TRBV3-1, the J gene TRBJ2-1, with 8 bases matching TRBD2. With 8 bases clipped from V and 7 bases from J, the junction kept 7 bases outside the gene matches. Germline values: CDR1 LGHDT, CDR2 YNNKEL (reference sequence). The CDR3 covers 13 residues. In DNA form, the CDR3 reads TGTGCCAGCGTGGTAGCGGGGATAAATGAGCAGTTCTTC. This codes for CASVVAGINEQFF.

The genes are TRBV7-2 and TRBJ1-5; D remains ambiguous. Germline V lookup: CDR1 SGHTA, CDR2 FQGNSA. The ends were cut back, 5 bases at V and 5 bases at J, with 16 bases in the middle. The CDR3 has 15 residues. The CDR3 DNA sequence: TGTGCCAGCAGCCGGTGGGTTGGGCGGGATCAGCCCCAGCATTTT. Residues: CASSRWVGRDQPQHF.

V is TRBV6-4 and J is TRBJ2-1; 14 positions agree with TRBD2. Germline V gene lookup returns CDR1 MRHNA and CDR2 SNTAGT. The CDR3 loop spans 17 amino acids. The ends lost 0 bases at V and 6 bases at J; junction bases unmatched: 4. CDR3 sequence (DNA): TGTGCCAGCAGTGACTCTACGACTAGCGGGGGGGTCAATGAGCAGTTCTTC. Its translation: CASSDSTTSGGVNEQFF.

The V gene is TRBV5-6, the J gene TRBJ2-7; a weak D match, TRBD1 (6 bases). CDR1 and CDR2 (germline): SGHDT, YYEEEE. The length of the CDR3 is 14 residues. V was shortened by 0 bases and J by 4 bases, with 11 bases between the two germline ends. CDR3: CASSLGQAWYEQYF. DNA of the CDR3: TGTGCCAGCAGCTTGGGACAGGCTTGGTACGAGCAGTACTTC.

The chain links TRBV9 to TRBJ2-3, with TRBD1 identical over 8 bases. The CDR3 has 14 residues. The junction had 4 bases not matched to a gene; V was cut back by 3 bases and J by 4 bases. Germline V gene sequence: CDR1 SGDLS, CDR2 YYNGEE. The CDR3 protein is CASSAGGGPDTQYF. For the CDR3, the DNA is TGTGCCAGCAGCGCAGGGGGCGGTCCAGATACGCAGTATTTT.

The table lists this clonotype with a count of one. The J gene is TRBJ1-2, the V gene TRBV25-1; D gene unclear. This CDR3 is built from 16 residues. CDR1 MGHDK and CDR2 SYGVNS come from the germline V gene. With 7 bases removed from V and 0 bases from J, the gap between germline ends came to 18 bases. CDR3 residues: CASTRTTADPNYGYTF. CDR3 bases: TGTGCCAGCACCCGGACTACGGCGGATCCTAACTATGGCTACACCTTC.

The chain couples TRBV7-2 to TRBJ2-1; the D is unclear. The germline V gene has CDR1 SGHTA and CDR2 FQGNSA. V was trimmed by 7 bases and J by 10 bases, leaving 17 bases between them. The CDR3 extends over 13 amino acids. This CDR3 is CASTTLLLREQFF. CDR3 nucleotide sequence: TGTGCCAGCACCACCCTTCTGCTGCGAGAGCAGTTCTTC. Full variable domain (remainder filled in from reference TRBV7-2 and TRBJ2-1): GAGVSQSPSNKVTEKGKDVELRCDPISGHTALYWYRQSLGQGLEFLIYFQGNSAPDKSGLPSDRFSAERTGGSVSTLTIQRTQQEDSAVYLCASTTLLLREQFFGPGTRLTVL.

The J gene is TRBJ1-2, the V gene TRBV7-9, with D unclear. This CDR3 spans 15 amino acids. Germline V gene sequence: CDR1 SEHNR, CDR2 FQNEAQ (reference sequence). Trimming took off 5 bases at V and 0 bases at J, with 13 bases between the two ends. CDR3 nucleotide sequence: TGTGCCAGCAGCCCGGGCGCAGGAGCTAACTATGGCTACACCTTC. Its translation: CASSPGAGANYGYTF.